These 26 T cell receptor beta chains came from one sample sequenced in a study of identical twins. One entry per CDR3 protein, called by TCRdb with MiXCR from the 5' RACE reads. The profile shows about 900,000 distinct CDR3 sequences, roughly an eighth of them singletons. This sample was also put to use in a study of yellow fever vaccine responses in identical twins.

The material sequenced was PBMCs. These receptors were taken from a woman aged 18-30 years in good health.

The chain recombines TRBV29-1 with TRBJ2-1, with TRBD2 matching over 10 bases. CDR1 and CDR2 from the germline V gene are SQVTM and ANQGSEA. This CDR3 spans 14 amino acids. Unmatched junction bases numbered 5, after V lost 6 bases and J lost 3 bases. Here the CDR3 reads CSVGGLANYNEQFF. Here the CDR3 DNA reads TGCAGCGTCGGGGGACTAGCGAACTACAATGAGCAGTTCTTC.

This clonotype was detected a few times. Here the CDR3 DNA reads TGTGCCAGCAGCCCCCGGGGGCGGGGGGGCTCCTACAATGAGCAGTTCTTC. It yields the protein CASSPRGRGGSYNEQFF. The rearrangement links TRBV3-1 to TRBJ2-1, with 9 positions matching TRBD2. Losses at the gene ends were 4 bases for V and 0 bases for J; bases not matched to a gene: 7. CDR1 LGHDT and CDR2 YNNKEL come from the germline V gene (reference sequence). The CDR3 is 17 residues long.

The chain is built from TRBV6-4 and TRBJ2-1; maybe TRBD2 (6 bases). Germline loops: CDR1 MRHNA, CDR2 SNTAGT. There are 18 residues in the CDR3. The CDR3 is CTCSSPGPIAVSYNEQFF. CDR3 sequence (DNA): TGTACCTGCAGTAGCCCGGGGCCCATAGCGGTCTCCTACAATGAGCAGTTCTTC.

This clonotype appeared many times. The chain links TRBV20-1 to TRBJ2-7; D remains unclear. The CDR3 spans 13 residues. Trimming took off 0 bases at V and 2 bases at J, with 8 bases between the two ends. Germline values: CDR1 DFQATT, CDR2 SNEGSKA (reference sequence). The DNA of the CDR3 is TGCAGTGCTAGAGATCCCGTTACCTACGAGCAGTACGTC. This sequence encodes CSARDPVTYEQYV.

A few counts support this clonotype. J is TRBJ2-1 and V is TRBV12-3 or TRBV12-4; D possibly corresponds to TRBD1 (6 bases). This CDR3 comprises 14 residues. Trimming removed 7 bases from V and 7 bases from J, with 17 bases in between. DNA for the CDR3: TGTGCCAGCACTAGACGGGCAGGGGAAAATGAGCAGTTCTTC. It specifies CASTRRAGENEQFF.

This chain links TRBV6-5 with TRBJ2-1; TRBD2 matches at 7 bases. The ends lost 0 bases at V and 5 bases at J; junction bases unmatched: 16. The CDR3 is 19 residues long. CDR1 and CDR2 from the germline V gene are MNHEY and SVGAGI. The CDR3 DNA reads TGTGCCAGCAGTTACTCGAGGTTTTATAGTGGGACTACTAACAATGAGCAGTTCTTC. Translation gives CASSYSRFYSGTTNNEQFF.

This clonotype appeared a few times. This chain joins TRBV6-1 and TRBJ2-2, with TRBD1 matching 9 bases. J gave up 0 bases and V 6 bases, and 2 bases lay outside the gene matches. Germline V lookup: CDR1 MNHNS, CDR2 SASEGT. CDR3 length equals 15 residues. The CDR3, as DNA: TGTGCCAGCAGACGACAGGGGGCGAACACCGGGGAGCTGTTTTTT. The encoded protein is CASRRQGANTGELFF.

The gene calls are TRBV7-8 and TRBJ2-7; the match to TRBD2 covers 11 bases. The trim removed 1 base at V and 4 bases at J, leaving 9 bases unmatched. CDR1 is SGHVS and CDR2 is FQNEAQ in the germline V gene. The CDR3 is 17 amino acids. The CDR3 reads CASSLGPASGRRYEQYF. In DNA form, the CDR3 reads TGTGCCAGCAGCTTAGGTCCGGCTAGCGGGAGGAGGTACGAGCAGTACTTC. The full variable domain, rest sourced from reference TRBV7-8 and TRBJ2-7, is GAGVSQSPRYKVAKRGQDVALRCDPISGHVSLFWYQQALGQGPEFLTYFQNEAQLDKSGLPSDRFFAERPEGSVSTLKIQRTQQEDSAVYLCASSLGPASGRRYEQYFGPGTRLTVT.

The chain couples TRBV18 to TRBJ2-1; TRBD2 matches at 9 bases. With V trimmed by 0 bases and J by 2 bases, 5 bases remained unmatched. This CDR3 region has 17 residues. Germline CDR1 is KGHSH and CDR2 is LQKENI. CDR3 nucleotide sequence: TGTGCCAGCTCACCACCGAGCGGGGGGACGACCTACAATGAGCAGTTCTTC. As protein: CASSPPSGGTTYNEQFF.

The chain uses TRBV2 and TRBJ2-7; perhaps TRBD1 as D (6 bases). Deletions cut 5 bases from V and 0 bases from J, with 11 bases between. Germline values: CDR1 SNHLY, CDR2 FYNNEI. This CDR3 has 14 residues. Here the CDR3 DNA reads TGTGCCAGCAGTATCCGGGACATCTCCTACGAGCAGTACTTC. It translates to CASSIRDISYEQYF.

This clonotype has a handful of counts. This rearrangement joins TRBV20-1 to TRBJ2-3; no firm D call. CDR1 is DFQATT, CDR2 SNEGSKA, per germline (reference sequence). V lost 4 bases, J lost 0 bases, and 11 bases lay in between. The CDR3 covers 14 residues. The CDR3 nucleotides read TGCAGTGCTACCACAGCATTTAGCACAGATACGCAGTATTTT. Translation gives CSATTAFSTDTQYF.

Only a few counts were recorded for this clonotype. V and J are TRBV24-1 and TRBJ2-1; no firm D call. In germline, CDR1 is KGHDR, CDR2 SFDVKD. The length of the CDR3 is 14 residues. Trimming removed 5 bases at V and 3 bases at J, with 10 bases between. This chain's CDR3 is CATSAAWGYNEQFF. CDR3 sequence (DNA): TGTGCCACCAGTGCCGCCTGGGGCTACAATGAGCAGTTCTTC.

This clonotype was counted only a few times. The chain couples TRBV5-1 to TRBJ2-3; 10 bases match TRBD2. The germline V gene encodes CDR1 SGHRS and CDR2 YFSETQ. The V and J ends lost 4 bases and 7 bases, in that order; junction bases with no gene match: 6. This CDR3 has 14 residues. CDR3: CASSAGTSENTQYF. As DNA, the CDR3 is TGCGCCAGCAGCGCCGGGACTAGCGAAAATACGCAGTATTTT.

The DNA for the CDR3 is TGCAGTGTCCCTGCACAAGAGACCCAGTACTTC. Translation gives CSVPAQETQYF. This rearrangement joins TRBV20-1 to TRBJ2-5; D is unresolved. Germline values: CDR1 DFQATT, CDR2 SNEGSKA (reference sequence). The CDR3 runs 11 residues. V lost 7 bases and J lost 2, with 8 bases in between.

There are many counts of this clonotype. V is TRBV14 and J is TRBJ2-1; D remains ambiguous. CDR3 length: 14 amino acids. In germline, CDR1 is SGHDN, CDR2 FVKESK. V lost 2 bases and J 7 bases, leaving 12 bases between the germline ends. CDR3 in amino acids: CASSQIAAGNEQFF. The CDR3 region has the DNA TGTGCCAGCAGCCAAATAGCCGCCGGAAATGAGCAGTTCTTC.

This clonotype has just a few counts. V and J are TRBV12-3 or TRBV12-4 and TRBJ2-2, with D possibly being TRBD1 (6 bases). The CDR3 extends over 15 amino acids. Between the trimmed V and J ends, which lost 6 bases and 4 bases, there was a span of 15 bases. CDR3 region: CASSRSTGTTGELFF. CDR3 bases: TGTGCCAGCAGCCGGAGTACAGGGACCACCGGGGAGCTGTTTTTT.

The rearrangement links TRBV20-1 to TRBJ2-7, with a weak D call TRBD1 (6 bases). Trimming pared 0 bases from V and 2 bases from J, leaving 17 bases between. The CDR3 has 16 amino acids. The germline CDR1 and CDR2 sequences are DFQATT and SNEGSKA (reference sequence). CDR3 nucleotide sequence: TGCAGTGCTAGAGAGGCCCAGGACAGCGTGACCTACGAGCAGTACGTC. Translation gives CSAREAQDSVTYEQYV.

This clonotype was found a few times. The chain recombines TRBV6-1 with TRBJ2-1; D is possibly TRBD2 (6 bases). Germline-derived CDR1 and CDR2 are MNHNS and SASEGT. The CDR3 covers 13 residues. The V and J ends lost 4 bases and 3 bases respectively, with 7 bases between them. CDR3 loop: CASSGGDYNEQFF. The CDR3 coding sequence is TGTGCCAGCAGTGGGGGGGACTACAATGAGCAGTTCTTC.

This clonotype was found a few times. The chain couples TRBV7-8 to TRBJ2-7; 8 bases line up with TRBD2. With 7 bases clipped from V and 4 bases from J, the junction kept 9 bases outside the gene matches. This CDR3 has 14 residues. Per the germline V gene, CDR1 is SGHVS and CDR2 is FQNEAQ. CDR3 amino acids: CASTPSGSVYEQYF. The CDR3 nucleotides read TGTGCCAGCACCCCCAGCGGGAGTGTGTACGAGCAGTACTTC.

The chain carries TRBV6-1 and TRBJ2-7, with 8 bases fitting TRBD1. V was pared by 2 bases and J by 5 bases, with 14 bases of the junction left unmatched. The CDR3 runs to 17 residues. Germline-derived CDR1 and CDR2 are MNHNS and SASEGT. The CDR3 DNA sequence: TGTGCCAGCAGTGAATACGAGGGACAGGTGTCCCTTGACGAGCAGTACGTC. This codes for CASSEYEGQVSLDEQYV.

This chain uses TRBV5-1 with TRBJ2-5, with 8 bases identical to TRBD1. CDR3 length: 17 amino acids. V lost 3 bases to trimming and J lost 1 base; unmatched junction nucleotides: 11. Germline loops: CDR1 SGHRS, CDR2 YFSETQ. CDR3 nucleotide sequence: TGCGCCAGCAGCTCCCTAACCGGGACAGGTTCCCAAGAGACCCAGTACTTC. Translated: CASSSLTGTGSQETQYF.

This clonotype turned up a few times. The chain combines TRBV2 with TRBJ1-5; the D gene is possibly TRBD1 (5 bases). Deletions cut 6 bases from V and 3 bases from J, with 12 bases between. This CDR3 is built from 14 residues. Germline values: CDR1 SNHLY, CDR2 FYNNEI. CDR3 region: CASSAGGINQPQHF. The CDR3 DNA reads TGTGCCAGCAGCGCTGGGGGGATCAATCAGCCCCAGCATTTT.

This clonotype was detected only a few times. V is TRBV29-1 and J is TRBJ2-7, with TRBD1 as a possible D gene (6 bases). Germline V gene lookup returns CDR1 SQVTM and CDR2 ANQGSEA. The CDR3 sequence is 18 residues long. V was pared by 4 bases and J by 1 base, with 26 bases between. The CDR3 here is CSVAGSPLGADSSYEQYF. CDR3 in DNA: TGCAGCGTTGCTGGATCTCCTCTAGGTGCGGACAGTTCCTACGAGCAGTACTTC.

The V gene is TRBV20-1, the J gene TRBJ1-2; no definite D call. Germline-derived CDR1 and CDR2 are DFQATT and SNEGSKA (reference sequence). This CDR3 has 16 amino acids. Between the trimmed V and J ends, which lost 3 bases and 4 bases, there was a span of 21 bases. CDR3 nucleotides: TGCAGTGCTAGGAAGACACCGGTCTTGATGCGCTATGGCTACACCTTC. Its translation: CSARKTPVLMRYGYTF.

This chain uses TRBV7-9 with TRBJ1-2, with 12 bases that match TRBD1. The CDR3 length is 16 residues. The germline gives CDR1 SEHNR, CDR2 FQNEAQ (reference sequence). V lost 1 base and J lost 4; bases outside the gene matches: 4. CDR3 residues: CASSLGGTGGVYGYTF. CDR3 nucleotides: TGTGCCAGCAGCTTAGGGGGGACAGGGGGCGTCTATGGCTACACCTTC.

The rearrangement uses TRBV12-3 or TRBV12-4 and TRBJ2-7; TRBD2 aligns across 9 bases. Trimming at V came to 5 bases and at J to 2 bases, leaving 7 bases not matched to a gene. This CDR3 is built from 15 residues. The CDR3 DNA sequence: TGTGCCAGCAGTCGTTCTGCGGGAGGGCCCTACGAGCAGTACTTC. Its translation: CASSRSAGGPYEQYF.